The 28 T cell receptor beta chains below come from one sample, sequenced in a study of graft-versus-host responses after intestinal transplantation. Clones were read by immunoSEQ multiplex PCR, and TCRdb kept only the in-frame ones, dropping some. The table lists over 90,000 clones, roughly nine tenths of them singletons. No cognate antigen is known for these TCRs. The sequenced sample was unstimulated CD8+ T cells sorted from spleen or lymph node cells, obtained before intestinal transplant. The origin of the receptors is a human donor who received an intestinal transplant.

This sequence joins TRBV30 and TRBJ2-1; 10 positions agree with TRBD2. Germline trimming cut 0 bases from V and 7 bases from J; bases unmatched to any gene: 18. The length of the CDR3 is 19 residues. Germline V gene data show CDR1 as GTSNPN and CDR2 as SVGIG (reference sequence). The CDR3 sequence: CAWSVFPSGGALKGNEQFF. The CDR3 DNA sequence: TGTGCCTGGAGTGTATTTCCTAGCGGGGGCGCCTTGAAGGGGAATGAGCAGTTCTTC. Full variable domain (rest looked up from reference TRBV30 and TRBJ2-1): SQTIHQWPATLVQPVGSPLSLECTVEGTSNPNLYWYRQAAGRGLQLLFYSVGIGQISSEVPQNLSASRPQDRQFILSSKKLLLSDSGFYLCAWSVFPSGGALKGNEQFFGPGTRLTVL.

This clone was recorded once. The rearrangement links TRBV9 to TRBJ1-4, with D unclear. Germline values: CDR1 SGDLS, CDR2 YYNGEE. V lost 0 bases to trimming and J lost 2 bases, with 8 bases between them. CDR3 length: 15 residues. This CDR3 reads CASSVGAGTNEKLFF. CDR3 nucleotides: TGTGCCAGCAGCGTAGGGGCTGGGACTAATGAAAAACTGTTTTTT.

This chain connects TRBV29-1 to TRBJ2-5, with a tentative D call TRBD1 (6 bases). In germline, CDR1 is SQVTM, CDR2 ANQGSEA. This CDR3 spans 12 amino acids. Trimming removed 7 bases at V and 5 bases at J, with 14 bases between. The CDR3 DNA reads TGCAGCGGGCTTGGGGGCGCCGAGACCCAGTACTTC. Amino acid sequence: CSGLGGAETQYF.

This CDR3 reads CASSFGGPDQPQHF. The CDR3 region has the DNA TGTGCCAGCAGTTTCGGGGGTCCGGATCAGCCCCAGCATTTT. This rearrangement joins TRBV27 to TRBJ1-5; tentatively, D is TRBD1 (5 bases). V was cut by 3 bases and J by 5 bases, with 11 bases left in between. This CDR3 has 14 amino acids. Germline CDR1 MNHEY, CDR2 SMNVEV (reference sequence).

This clone occurred a few times. V and J are TRBV5-6 and TRBJ2-1; D is undetermined. The V gene lost 0 bases and the J gene lost 6 bases, with 4 bases spanning the gap. Germline lookup yields CDR1 SGHDT and CDR2 YYEEEE. CDR3 size: 12 residues. This CDR3 is CASSLGSNEQFF. The CDR3 nucleotides read TGTGCCAGCAGCTTGGGTAGCAATGAGCAGTTCTTC.

V and J are TRBV15 and TRBJ2-2; D is undetermined. The germline V and J ends were trimmed by 1 base and 5 bases, with 5 bases remaining between them. This CDR3 region has 13 residues. Germline CDR1 and CDR2: LNHNV and YYDKDF (reference sequence). The CDR3 DNA reads TGTGCCACCAGCAGAGCGGGTACCGGGGAGCTGTTTTTT. This sequence encodes CATSRAGTGELFF.

This clone has only one observation. As DNA, the CDR3 is TGTGCCAGCAGCTTAAAGGGGGGAGGGTCCCTTCTCAACGAGCAGTACTTC. Translated, it gives CASSLKGGGSLLNEQYF. The chain joins TRBV7-6 to TRBJ2-7, with D perhaps matching TRBD2 (7 bases). V was clipped by 2 bases and J by 5 bases, with 22 bases between them. The CDR3 totals 17 residues. Looked up from germline, CDR1 is SGHVS and CDR2 is FNYEAQ.

CDR3 sequence reads: CASAEGTGELFF. In DNA, the CDR3 is TGTGCCAGTGCGGAGGGCACCGGGGAGCTGTTTTTT. This chain connects TRBV6-5 to TRBJ2-2, with a tentative D call TRBD2 (6 bases). The V gene lost 9 bases and the J gene lost 4 bases, with 9 bases spanning the gap. Germline CDR1 and CDR2: MNHEY and SVGAGI. The CDR3 contains 12 residues.

The V call is TRBV19, the J call TRBJ1-5, with D tentatively TRBD1 (5 bases). In germline, CDR1 is LNHDA, CDR2 SQIVND (reference sequence). CDR3 length: 19 residues. Trimming left V 2 bases short and J 0 bases short, with 20 bases between. CDR3 DNA sequence: TGTGCCAGTAGTATACTTCAGGGAATGGGGTTGAATAGCAATCAGCCCCAGCATTTT. It codes for CASSILQGMGLNSNQPQHF.

The genes are TRBV6-1 and TRBJ1-4, with a weak D call TRBD1 (6 bases). CDR3 length: 15 amino acids. The germline CDR1 and CDR2 sequences are MNHNS and SASEGT. Trimming took 3 bases from V and 11 from J, leaving 19 bases between them. CDR3 coding DNA: TGTGCCAGCAGTGAGACGACAGGCCCCCTCTTGAAACTGTTTTTT. Amino acid sequence: CASSETTGPLLKLFF.

This chain joins TRBV5-4 and TRBJ2-3, with D possibly being TRBD2 (6 bases). The V and J ends lost 0 bases and 2 bases respectively, with 10 bases between them. The CDR3 contains 15 residues. The germline gives CDR1 SGHNT, CDR2 YYREEE (reference sequence). In nucleotides, the CDR3 is TGTGCCAGCAGCTTGGACGGGGGTACCACAGATACGCAGTATTTT. It yields the protein CASSLDGGTTDTQYF.

Worth noting for this clone: This sample includes further DNA sequences coding for the same CDR3. The chain has TRBV6-5 and TRBJ2-2, with 8 positions matching TRBD2. V gave up 5 bases and J gave up 7 bases; unmatched junction bases: 9. Looked up from germline, CDR1 is MNHEY and CDR2 is SVGAGI. The CDR3 length is 15 residues. The CDR3 sequence: CASSPGLAMYGELFF. The CDR3 DNA follows: TGTGCCAGCAGTCCCGGACTAGCCATGTACGGGGAGCTGTTTTTT.

This chain joins TRBV5-1 and TRBJ2-1; D is unclear. The V gene's germline CDR1 is SGHRS and CDR2 YFSETQ. The CDR3 consists of 13 residues. Trimming shortened V by 2 bases and J by 5 bases, and 8 bases separated the two germline ends. The CDR3 region has the DNA TGCGCCAGCAGCTTCAATCTAGACAATGAGCAGTTCTTC. Its protein is CASSFNLDNEQFF.

The chain has TRBV4-1 and TRBJ2-1; D perhaps matches TRBD1 (6 bases). Germline loops: CDR1 MGHRA, CDR2 YSYEKL. V was trimmed by 0 bases and J by 8 bases, leaving 11 bases between them. The CDR3 consists of 14 residues. The CDR3 loop reads CASSQEGQWDEQFF. The CDR3 DNA reads as TGCGCCAGCAGCCAAGAGGGACAATGGGATGAGCAGTTCTTC.

The genes are TRBV15 and TRBJ2-3, with D tentatively TRBD1 (6 bases). The CDR3 has 14 amino acids. With 1 base removed from V and 4 bases from J, the gap between germline ends came to 9 bases. In germline, CDR1 is LNHNV, CDR2 YYDKDF (reference sequence). The CDR3 DNA reads as TGTGCCACCAGCAGAGGCAGGGGCGCAGATACGCAGTATTTT. It codes for CATSRGRGADTQYF.

The chain has TRBV15 and TRBJ2-3; 10 bases fit TRBD2. The CDR3 runs to 16 residues. CDR1 is LNHNV and CDR2 is YYDKDF in the germline V gene (reference sequence). The V and J ends lost 2 bases and 6 bases, in that order; junction bases with no gene match: 8. The CDR3 loop reads CATSRLGAGGTDTQYF. The CDR3 DNA is TGTGCCACCAGCAGACTGGGAGCGGGAGGGACCGATACGCAGTATTTT. Together with reference TRBV15 and TRBJ2-3, the CDR3 gives the full variable domain: DAMVIQNPRYQVTQFGKPVTLSCSQTLNHNVMYWYQQKSSQAPKLLFHYYDKDFNNEADTPDNFQSRRPNTSFCFLDIRSPGLGDTAMYLCATSRLGAGGTDTQYFGPGTRLTVL.

The chain recombines TRBV27 with TRBJ2-1; 9 bases agree with TRBD2. The germline V gene has CDR1 MNHEY and CDR2 SMNVEV (reference sequence). The CDR3 runs 16 residues. V was pared by 3 bases and J by 5 bases, with 8 bases of the junction left unmatched. CDR3 nucleotides: TGTGCCAGCAGTTTTCTGACTAGCGGTATGGACAATGAGCAGTTCTTC. It translates to CASSFLTSGMDNEQFF.

The chain employs TRBV2 and TRBJ2-5, with 10 positions matching TRBD2. V dropped 2 bases and J dropped 1; count of bases not matched to a gene: 7. The CDR3 consists of 17 residues. Germline V gene data show CDR1 as SNHLY and CDR2 as FYNNEI. The CDR3 DNA reads as TGTGCCAGCAGTGAATCGGGACTAGCGTACCTCCAAGAGACCCAGTACTTC. Protein sequence: CASSESGLAYLQETQYF.

The chain couples TRBV27 to TRBJ1-6; 7 bases fit TRBD1. After removal of 7 bases from V and 7 bases from J, the junction contained 16 bases not matched to a gene. Germline V gives CDR1 MNHEY, CDR2 SMNVEV (reference sequence). The CDR3 loop spans 17 amino acids. The chain's CDR3 is CASIAVARDRANSPLHF. As DNA, the CDR3 is TGTGCCAGCATCGCCGTCGCGAGGGACAGAGCAAATTCACCCCTCCACTTT.

The chain's CDR3 is CASSVNQGTSNEQFF. The CDR3 nucleotides are TGTGCCAGCAGCGTAAACCAGGGGACTAGCAATGAGCAGTTCTTC. The V call is TRBV9, the J call TRBJ2-1, with 8 bases aligning to TRBD2. Per germline, CDR1 SGDLS and CDR2 YYNGEE. V lost 1 base and J lost 6; bases outside the gene matches: 6. This CDR3 comprises 15 residues.

V usage is TRBV6-1 and J usage is TRBJ2-3; no firm D call. Germline CDR1 MNHNS, CDR2 SASEGT. The length of the CDR3 is 12 residues. Trimming left V 2 bases short and J 2 bases short, with 2 bases between. The CDR3 DNA reads TGTGCCAGCAGTGAACTCACAGATACGCAGTATTTT. It codes for CASSELTDTQYF.

The chain has TRBV2 and TRBJ2-3; D may be TRBD1 (5 bases). V lost 7 bases and J 4 bases, leaving 12 bases between the germline ends. CDR1 is SNHLY and CDR2 is FYNNEI in the germline V gene. This CDR3 is 13 amino acids long. CDR3 sequence: CASNHRHPDTQYF. The CDR3 coding sequence is TGTGCCAGCAACCACAGGCATCCAGATACGCAGTATTTT. Combining the CDR3 with reference TRBV2 and TRBJ2-3 gives the whole variable domain EPEVTQTPSHQVTQMGQEVILRCVPISNHLYFYWYRQILGQKVEFLVSFYNNEISEKSEIFDDQFSVERPDGSNFTLKIRSTKLEDSAMYFCASNHRHPDTQYFGPGTRLTVL.

The chain uses TRBV9 and TRBJ1-1; D is perhaps TRBD1 (6 bases). Germline lookup yields CDR1 SGDLS and CDR2 YYNGEE. This CDR3 is built from 14 residues. V shed 5 bases and J shed 7 bases, with 18 bases lying between them. The CDR3 DNA sequence: TGTGCCAGCAGTCCCAGCGCAGGGGTCGGTGAAGCTTTCTTT. It translates to CASSPSAGVGEAFF.

The genes are TRBV2 and TRBJ1-5, with TRBD1 matching over 10 bases. Germline CDR1 is SNHLY and CDR2 is FYNNEI. V was clipped by 4 bases and J by 7 bases; unmatched bases: 13. The CDR3 contains 17 residues. CDR3 DNA sequence: TGTGCCAGCAGTGGTCCTCGAAGGACAGGGGGGAACCAGCCCCAGCATTTT. It is translated as CASSGPRRTGGNQPQHF. Complete variable domain (other parts from reference TRBV2 and TRBJ1-5): EPEVTQTPSHQVTQMGQEVILRCVPISNHLYFYWYRQILGQKVEFLVSFYNNEISEKSEIFDDQFSVERPDGSNFTLKIRSTKLEDSAMYFCASSGPRRTGGNQPQHFGDGTRLSIL.

The chain joins TRBV28 to TRBJ2-5; 10 bases are a match to TRBD2. Germline CDR1 reads MDHEN; CDR2 reads SYDVKM. V lost 6 bases, J lost 5 bases, and 21 bases stayed unmatched. The CDR3 is 19 amino acids. The CDR3 sequence is CASRLAPSLAGENWETQYF. CDR3 nucleotide sequence: TGTGCCAGCAGGTTAGCGCCCAGCCTAGCGGGAGAGAACTGGGAGACCCAGTACTTC.

The chain employs TRBV13 and TRBJ1-5; D gene uncertain. The CDR3 totals 14 residues. V lost 0 bases to trimming and J lost 3 bases, with 6 bases between them. Germline values: CDR1 PRHDT, CDR2 FYEKMQ (reference sequence). In DNA form, the CDR3 reads TGTGCCAGCAGCTTAGGTGCGCACAATCAGCCCCAGCATTTT. This gives the protein CASSLGAHNQPQHF.

A note on this clone: Within the sample, other DNA sequences also encode this same CDR3. The CDR3 DNA follows: TGTGCCAGCAGCCCTTACAGGGGTAATCAGCCCCAGCATTTT. Protein: CASSPYRGNQPQHF. The chain combines TRBV27 with TRBJ1-5; 7 bases align to TRBD1. The length of the CDR3 is 14 residues. V trimming: 6 bases; J trimming: 4 bases; junction bases outside the gene matches: 6. CDR1 and CDR2 from the germline V gene are MNHEY and SMNVEV (reference sequence).

The V and J genes are TRBV4-3 and TRBJ2-3; D possibly corresponds to TRBD2 (5 bases). Germline V gene lookup returns CDR1 LGHNA and CDR2 YSLEER. V shed 0 bases and J shed 5 bases, with 18 bases lying between them. CDR3 length equals 17 residues. The chain's CDR3 is CASSQEAPSSTGDTQYF. The CDR3 nucleotides read TGCGCCAGCAGCCAAGAAGCCCCTAGCTCCACTGGAGATACGCAGTATTTT.